The 20 T cell receptor beta chains in this list originate from one sample, sequenced in a study of T cell repertoires in cytomegalovirus infection. TCRdb processed the reads anew with MiXCR; each CDR3 protein has one entry. The data hold under 30,000 distinct CDR3 sequences, with approximately 22% observed a single time. Their recognized antigens are unknown. Material: CD8+ T cells from cultured PBMCs, obtained from culture after CMV antigen stimulation. Receptor source: a human donor in good health (CMV status not recorded). Some clones in this sample may be carry-over from other donors' samples.

The J gene is TRBJ1-2, the V gene TRBV12-3 or TRBV12-4; unclear D gene. Trimming took off 6 bases at V and 0 bases at J, with 11 bases between the two ends. The CDR3 has 14 amino acids. The CDR3 DNA reads as TGTGCCAGCAGCCCAGAAAGAACTAACTATGGCTACACCTTC. It codes for CASSPERTNYGYTF.

This clonotype occurred many times. The genes are TRBV10-3 and TRBJ1-2, with 9 nucleotides matching TRBD1. CDR1 and CDR2 from the germline V gene are ENHRY and SYGVKD. This CDR3 region has 17 residues. V lost 4 bases to trimming and J lost 0 bases; unmatched junction nucleotides: 9. CDR3: CAISGEDRGDANYGYTF. Here the CDR3 DNA reads TGTGCCATCAGTGGGGAGGACAGGGGCGACGCTAACTATGGCTACACCTTC.

The V call is TRBV6-2 or TRBV6-3, the J call TRBJ2-1; D remains unclear. V lost 5 bases to trimming and J lost 1 base, with 12 bases between them. Germline values: CDR1 MNHEY, CDR2 SVGEGT. The CDR3 consists of 15 residues. The CDR3 DNA reads as TGTGCCAGCAGTCCCCCGGAGCTATCCTACAATGAGCAGTTCTTC. The encoded protein is CASSPPELSYNEQFF.

This clonotype showed up just a few times. This chain connects TRBV5-6 to TRBJ1-1; D gene ambiguous. Trimming removed 5 bases at V and 3 bases at J, with 14 bases between. The CDR3 has 14 residues. Germline V gene sequence: CDR1 SGHDT, CDR2 YYEEEE. Here the CDR3 DNA reads TGTGCCAGCAGTTGGGCCGCGGAGGACACTGAAGCTTTCTTT. Translation: CASSWAAEDTEAFF. The whole variable domain, remainder taken from reference TRBV5-6 and TRBJ1-1, is DAGVTQSPTHLIKTRGQQVTLRCSPKSGHDTVSWYQQALGQGPQFIFQYYEEEERQRGNFPDRFSGHQFPNYSSELNVNALLLGDSALYLCASSWAAEDTEAFFGQGTRLTVV.

V is TRBV3-1 and J is TRBJ1-1; 8 nucleotides match TRBD1. The length of the CDR3 is 16 residues. The V gene end was trimmed by 4 bases and the J gene end by 6 bases; junction bases not matched to a gene: 13. CDR1 LGHDT and CDR2 YNNKEL come from the germline V gene (reference sequence). CDR3: CASSPPRQGALSEAFF. CDR3 DNA: TGTGCCAGCAGCCCACCACGGCAGGGGGCGTTATCTGAAGCTTTCTTT.

This clonotype was recorded at least ten times. The rearrangement joins TRBV6-1 to TRBJ2-1; D is perhaps TRBD1 (6 bases). This CDR3 has 15 amino acids. V was shortened by 4 bases and J by 0 bases, with 10 bases between the two germline ends. Germline-derived CDR1 and CDR2 are MNHNS and SASEGT. CDR3 sequence reads: CASSGSRGSYNEQFF. The CDR3 DNA is TGTGCCAGCAGTGGATCCAGGGGCTCCTACAATGAGCAGTTCTTC.

This clonotype was observed at least ten times. At one boundary the junction diverges from the germline segment, which might be a read error. This sequence joins TRBV7-2 and TRBJ2-5; D is ambiguous. This CDR3 is 14 amino acids long. CDR1 is SGHTA, CDR2 FQGNSA, per germline. The CDR3, as DNA: TGTGCCAGCAGCTTAGGTCGGCATAGCACCCAAGAGCACTTC. It yields the protein CASSLGRHSTQEHF. Looking up the rest from reference TRBV7-2 and TRBJ2-5 gives the full variable domain: GAGVSQSPSNKVTEKGKDVELRCDPISGHTALYWYRQSLGQGLEFLIYFQGNSAPDKSGLPSDRFSAERTGGSVSTLTIQRTQQEDSAVYLCASSLGRHSTQEHFGPGTRLLVL.

The genes are TRBV7-9 and TRBJ2-7; TRBD1 matches 9 bases. The CDR3 has 15 amino acids. CDR1 and CDR2 from the germline V gene are SEHNR and FQNEAQ (reference sequence). J was trimmed by 3 bases and V by 5 bases; bases with no gene match: 8. CDR3 sequence: CASSPRTGVFYEQYF. As DNA, the CDR3 is TGTGCCAGCAGCCCTCGGACAGGGGTGTTCTACGAGCAGTACTTC.

V usage is TRBV7-9 and J usage is TRBJ2-7, with TRBD1 matching over 7 bases. CDR1 is SEHNR, CDR2 FQNEAQ, per germline (reference sequence). The CDR3 has 15 residues. J gave up 2 bases and V 1 base, and 5 bases lay outside the gene matches. The DNA of the CDR3 is TGTGCCAGCAGCTTAGACGGCAGGGGGACCTACGAGCAGTACTTC. Encoded protein: CASSLDGRGTYEQYF. Full variable domain (rest looked up from reference TRBV7-9 and TRBJ2-7): DTGVSQNPRHKITKRGQNVTFRCDPISEHNRLYWYRQTLGQGPEFLTYFQNEAQLEKSRLLSDRFSAERPKGSFSTLEIQRTEQGDSAMYLCASSLDGRGTYEQYFGPGTRLTVT.

Ten or more counts support this clonotype. The CDR3 is CASSHPGTGNEQFF. CDR3 DNA sequence: TGTGCCAGCAGCCACCCCGGGACAGGGAATGAGCAGTTCTTC. The chain has TRBV12-3 or TRBV12-4 and TRBJ2-1; 9 bases line up with TRBD1. This CDR3 region has 14 residues. Trimming took 6 bases from V and 7 from J; bases not matched to a gene: 7.

Points on this clonotype: A single base separates this from a much larger clone, so it may be a read error. The V and J genes are TRBV6-7 and TRBJ1-1, with a tentative D call TRBD1 (5 bases). TRBV6-7 is an ORF for which the function is uncertain. The CDR3 runs to 17 residues. V was pared by 1 base and J by 3 bases, with 18 bases between. CDR3 loop: CASSYYPHGREHTEAFF. As DNA, the CDR3 is TGTGCCAGCAGTTACTATCCACACGGCAGGGAGCACACTGAAGCTTTCTTT.

The gene calls are TRBV29-1 and TRBJ2-1; 10 nucleotides agree with TRBD2. The V segment lost 6 bases and the J segment 1 base; nucleotides outside the gene matches: 6. The CDR3 consists of 15 residues. Germline values: CDR1 SQVTM, CDR2 ANQGSEA. CDR3 loop: CSVETSGESYNEQFF. CDR3 bases: TGCAGCGTCGAAACTAGCGGGGAGTCCTACAATGAGCAGTTCTTC.

The sample holds many counts of this clonotype. This sequence joins TRBV24-1 and TRBJ2-5; D unresolved. Trimming left V 6 bases short and J 1 base short, with 8 bases between. Germline CDR1 and CDR2: KGHDR and SFDVKD. The CDR3 is made up of 13 amino acids. CDR3 DNA sequence: TGTGCCACCAGTATATCCCCCCAAGAGACCCAGTACTTC. As protein: CATSISPQETQYF.

In this sample, this clonotype turned up a few times. The gene calls are TRBV27 and TRBJ1-1, with 8 bases lining up with TRBD1. V lost 6 bases and J lost 7; bases outside the gene matches: 10. This CDR3 is built from 14 residues. Germline V lookup: CDR1 MNHEY, CDR2 SMNVEV (reference sequence). The CDR3 protein is CASSWDRKISEAFF. In nucleotides, the CDR3 is TGTGCCAGCAGCTGGGACAGGAAGATAAGTGAAGCTTTCTTT.

This chain joins TRBV12-3 or TRBV12-4 and TRBJ1-5; TRBD1 might be the D (5 bases). The ends were cut back, 6 bases at V and 0 bases at J, with 12 bases in the middle. The length of the CDR3 is 15 residues. The CDR3 region is CASSSGPYSNQPQHF. Written as DNA, the CDR3 is TGTGCCAGCAGCTCAGGGCCTTATAGCAATCAGCCCCAGCATTTT.

The chain links TRBV2 to TRBJ1-1; TRBD1 matches 9 bases. Trimming cost V 4 bases and J 7 bases; bases outside gene matches: 10. Germline-derived CDR1 and CDR2 are SNHLY and FYNNEI. The CDR3 has 15 residues. This CDR3 is CASSGTGDGFSEAFF. DNA for the CDR3: TGTGCCAGCAGTGGGACAGGGGATGGGTTTAGTGAAGCTTTCTTT.

This clonotype appeared many times. The V gene is TRBV7-8, the J gene TRBJ2-7; 7 bases line up with TRBD1. Germline values: CDR1 SGHVS, CDR2 FQNEAQ. This CDR3 is built from 14 residues. V gave up 1 base and J gave up 5 bases; unmatched junction bases: 5. The CDR3 region has the DNA TGTGCCAGCAGCTTAGAACAGGGGACCCACGAGCAGTACTTC. Amino acids: CASSLEQGTHEQYF.

This clonotype was detected only a few times. The chain is built from TRBV5-4 and TRBJ2-5; D perhaps matches TRBD1 (7 bases). Germline V gene sequence: CDR1 SGHNT, CDR2 YYREEE (reference sequence). Between the trimmed V and J ends, which lost 4 bases and 5 bases, there was a span of 18 bases. The CDR3 totals 15 residues. The DNA for the CDR3 is TGTGCCAGCAGCCTCAGGACAGGCGCGGGGGAGACCCAGTACTTC. Translating gives CASSLRTGAGETQYF.

The chain links TRBV20-1 to TRBJ2-7; no reliable D call. Looked up from germline, CDR1 is DFQATT and CDR2 is SNEGSKA (reference sequence). The CDR3 length is 13 residues. Between the trimmed V and J ends, which lost 1 base and 3 bases, there was a span of 10 bases. Here the CDR3 reads CSARVEQSYEQYF. The CDR3 DNA follows: TGCAGTGCTAGAGTCGAACAAAGCTACGAGCAGTACTTC.

The V gene is TRBV9, the J gene TRBJ2-3; the D is unclear. V was trimmed by 5 bases and J by 0 bases, leaving 10 bases between them. The CDR3 covers 14 residues. Germline V lookup: CDR1 SGDLS, CDR2 YYNGEE. The CDR3 protein is CASRGESSTDTQYF. CDR3 in DNA: TGTGCCAGCAGAGGCGAATCTAGCACAGATACGCAGTATTTT.